The entry that follows covers one T cell receptor beta chain sequence. These data belong to a study of blood T cells in healthy people across ages. Primed by a sample-barcoded 5' primer and a J-beta primer mix, a second PCR proceeded for 7 to 11 cycles. MiXCR was run by TCRdb on the 5' RACE reads, yielding one entry per CDR3 protein. The repertoire holds hundreds of thousands of distinct CDR3 sequences, with approximately 59% as singletons. Approximately 9.7 milliliters was the volume of peripheral blood drawn from each donor. The CDR3 spans 14 residues. The V gene's germline CDR1 is LNHNV and CDR2 YYDKDF (reference sequence). V was clipped by 3 bases and J by 10 bases, with 16 bases between them.

The sequenced sample consisted of blood. J is TRBJ2-1 and V is TRBV15; D may be TRBD2 (7 bases). This TCR came from a young man in good health. The CDR3, as DNA: TGTGCCACCAGCAGTAGGGGGGGGCCGAGCGAGCAGTTCTTC. This sequence encodes CATSSRGGPSEQFF. Full variable domain (rest looked up from reference TRBV15 and TRBJ2-1): DAMVIQNPRYQVTQFGKPVTLSCSQTLNHNVMYWYQQKSSQAPKLLFHYYDKDFNNEADTPDNFQSRRPNTSFCFLDIRSPGLGDTAMYLCATSSRGGPSEQFFGPGTRLTVL.